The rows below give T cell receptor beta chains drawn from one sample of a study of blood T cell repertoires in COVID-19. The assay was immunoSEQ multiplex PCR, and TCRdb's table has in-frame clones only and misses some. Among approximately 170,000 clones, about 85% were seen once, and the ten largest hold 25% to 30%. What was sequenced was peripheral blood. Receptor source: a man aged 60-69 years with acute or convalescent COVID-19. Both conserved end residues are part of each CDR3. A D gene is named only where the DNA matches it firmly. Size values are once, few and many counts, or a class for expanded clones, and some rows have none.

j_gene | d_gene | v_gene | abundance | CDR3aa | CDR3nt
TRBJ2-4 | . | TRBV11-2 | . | CASSLDRQSVAKNIQYF | TGTGCCAGCAGCTTAGATAGACAGTCGGTAGCCAAAAACATTCAGTACTTC
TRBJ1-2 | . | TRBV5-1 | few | CASAGQGEAGYTF | TGCGCCAGCGCTGGCCAGGGTGAAGCGGGCTACACCTTC
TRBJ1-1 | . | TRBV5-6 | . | CASSLTLGARNTEAFF | TGTGCCAGCAGCCTTACACTGGGGGCTAGGAACACTGAAGCTTTCTTT
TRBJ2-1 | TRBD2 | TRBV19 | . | CASRGGPSDNEQFF | TGTGCCAGTAGGGGAGGGCCCTCAGACAATGAGCAGTTCTTC
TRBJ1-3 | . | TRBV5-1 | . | CASSPYTGTRGNTIYF | TGCGCCAGCAGCCCGTACACGGGGACAAGAGGAAACACCATATATTTT
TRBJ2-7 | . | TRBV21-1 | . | CASSKRFGTAKNPRSYEQYF | TGTGCCAGCAGCAAACGTTTCGGGACAGCCAAGAATCCACGCTCCTACGAGCAGTACTTC
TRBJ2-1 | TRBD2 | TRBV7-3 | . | CASSLSSGERNEQFF | TGTGCCAGCAGCTTAAGCAGCGGGGAGAGGAATGAGCAGTTCTTC
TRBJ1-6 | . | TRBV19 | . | CASSWTSEGDSPLHF | TGTGCCAGTAGTTGGACCTCCGAAGGGGATTCACCCCTCCACTTT
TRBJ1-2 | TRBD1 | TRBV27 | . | CASRVPGQLYGYTF | TGTGCCAGCAGGGTGCCGGGACAGCTTTATGGCTACACCTTC
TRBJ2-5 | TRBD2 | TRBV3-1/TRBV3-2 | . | CASSQVQAGGRETQYF | TGTGCCAGCAGCCAAGTTCAAGCGGGAGGTAGGGAGACCCAGTACTTC
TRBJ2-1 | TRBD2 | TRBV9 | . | CASSASGGLNEQFF | TGTGCCAGCAGCGCGAGCGGGGGTCTGAATGAGCAGTTCTTC
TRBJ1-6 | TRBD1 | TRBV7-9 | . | CASRGQGDLNSPLHF | TGTGCCAGCAGGGGACAGGGGGATCTTAATTCACCCCTCCACTTT
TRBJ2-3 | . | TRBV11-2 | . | CASSLGSGPTDTQYF | TGTGCCAGCAGCTTAGGTAGCGGCCCCACAGATACGCAGTATTTT
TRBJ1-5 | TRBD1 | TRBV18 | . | CASSPGQGASQPQHF | TGTGCCAGCTCACCAGGACAGGGGGCGAGTCAGCCCCAGCATTTT